The clone carrying this T cell receptor (beta chain) was seen at least ten times. The data stem from a study of T cells of healthy individuals. Using its own MiXCR run on the 5' RACE reads, TCRdb lists one record per CDR3 protein. The sample contains 95,000 to 100,000 distinct CDR3 sequences, approximately 16% of which appear only once. Germline V gene lookup returns CDR1 KGHSH and CDR2 LQKENI. Germline trimming cut 2 bases from V and 10 bases from J; bases unmatched to any gene: 5. This CDR3 spans 14 amino acids. The chain is built from TRBV18 and TRBJ1-6; TRBD1 agrees at 7 bases. The TCR comes from a human donor in good health. The CDR3 DNA sequence: TGTGCCAGCTCACCAACAGGGGAGGACTCACCCCTCCACTTT. Encoded protein: CASSPTGEDSPLHF.